A selection of T cell receptor beta chains follows, all from one sample in a study of cytomegalovirus exposure and HLA in healthy donors. Repertoires were generated with immunoSEQ multiplex PCR, while TCRdb's copy carries only in-frame clones and drops some. The table shows about 110,000 clones, with approximately 79% occurring only once. The sequenced sample consisted of PBMCs. Receptors originate from a man under 40 in good health and CMV-seropositive. CDR3s include the opening cysteine and the closing phenylalanine or tryptophan. A D gene is named only where the DNA matches it firmly. A clone size is listed for some rows: how often the clone was seen (once, few, many), or a class if it is expanded.

>TRBV27|TRBJ2-2|once|TRBD2
CASSFTRGGAFGELFF
TGTGCCAGCAGTTTTACTCGCGGGGGGGCTTTCGGGGAGCTGTTTTTT
>TRBV30|TRBJ1-3|NA|TRBD1
CAWGGQGVSGNTIYF
TGTGCCTGGGGCGGACAGGGGGTCTCTGGAAACACCATATATTTT
>TRBV5-1|TRBJ2-5|NA|TRBD2
CASSRGDSGFQYF
TGCGCCAGCAGCCGGGGGGACTCGGGATTCCAGTACTTC
>TRBV11-2|TRBJ1-1|NA|TRBD1
CASSPSLWWGQGDTEAFF
TGTGCCAGCAGCCCGAGCTTATGGTGGGGACAGGGGGACACTGAAGCTTTCTTT
>TRBV5-4|TRBJ2-7|NA|NA
CASSLEARSTYEQYF
TGTGCCAGCAGCTTAGAGGCAAGAAGTACCTACGAGCAGTACTTC
>TRBV7-9|TRBJ2-5|NA|NA
CASSPLRREETQYF
TGTGCCAGCAGCCCCCTTAGGAGAGAAGAGACCCAGTACTTC
>TRBV2|TRBJ2-5|NA|TRBD2
CASSLGLALQETQYF
TGTGCCAGCAGTTTAGGACTAGCCCTACAAGAGACCCAGTACTTC
>TRBV19|TRBJ1-2|NA|TRBD1
CASSPPGQALDGYTF
TGTGCCAGTAGTCCCCCGGGACAGGCTCTGGATGGCTACACCTTC
>TRBV11-1|TRBJ2-2|NA|TRBD2
CASSGGTSGAGELFF
TGTGCCAGCAGCGGCGGGACTAGCGGAGCCGGGGAGCTGTTTTTT
>TRBV29-1|TRBJ2-2|NA|TRBD2
CSVTSGGAGELFF
TGCAGCGTTACTAGCGGGGGGGCCGGGGAGCTGTTTTTT
>TRBV7-3|TRBJ2-1|NA|TRBD2
CASSLMPAGESSYNEQFF
TGTGCCAGCAGCTTAATGCCAGCGGGGGAAAGCTCCTACAATGAGCAGTTCTTC
>TRBV7-3|TRBJ2-1|NA|NA
CASSLTENNEQFF
TGTGCCAGCAGCTTAACCGAGAACAATGAGCAGTTCTTC
>TRBV10-3|TRBJ2-5|NA|NA
CAISPAEQETQYF
TGTGCCATCAGTCCGGCGGAACAAGAGACCCAGTACTTC
>TRBV9|TRBJ2-3|once|TRBD2
CASSVQPVAGEGTDTQYF
TGTGCCAGCAGCGTACAGCCCGTAGCGGGGGAAGGCACAGATACGCAGTATTTT
>TRBV11-2|TRBJ1-1|NA|NA
CASSPKGEAFF
TGTGCCAGCAGCCCTAAGGGGGAAGCTTTCTTT
>TRBV15|TRBJ1-5|NA|NA
CATSRDSAPPHF
TGTGCCACCAGCAGAGATAGTGCCCCGCCGCATTTT
>TRBV10-1|TRBJ2-3|NA|NA
CASSASTDTQYF
TGCGCCAGCAGTGCTAGCACAGATACGCAGTATTTT
>TRBV19|TRBJ2-7|NA|NA
CASSMGTGDYEQYF
TGTGCCAGTAGTATGGGGACGGGGGACTACGAGCAGTACTTC
>TRBV9|TRBJ2-3|NA|NA
CASSTRTGDTQYF
TGTGCCAGCAGCACCCGGACTGGAGATACGCAGTATTTT
>TRBV27|TRBJ2-7|NA|TRBD1
CASSGTGYEQYF
TGTGCCAGCAGTGGGACAGGCTACGAGCAGTACTTC
>TRBV5-1|TRBJ2-7|NA|NA
CASSFGSGNEQYF
TGCGCCAGCAGCTTCGGGTCGGGTAACGAGCAGTACTTC
>TRBV27|TRBJ2-3|NA|NA
CASSLRGSTPDTQYF
TGTGCCAGCAGCCTCAGGGGTTCTACCCCCGATACGCAGTATTTT
>TRBV10-3|TRBJ1-1|NA|TRBD1
CAISQQGATEAFF
TGTGCCATCAGTCAACAGGGGGCGACTGAAGCTTTCTTT
>TRBV6-5|TRBJ1-1|NA|NA
CASSYSVQGDSEAFF
TGTGCCAGCAGTTACAGCGTCCAGGGCGACTCTGAAGCTTTCTTT
>TRBV18|TRBJ1-3|NA|TRBD1
CASSPAGQGAHTGNTIYF
TGTGCCAGCTCACCGGCGGGACAGGGGGCGCATACTGGAAACACCATATATTTT
>TRBV25-1|TRBJ2-3|once|TRBD2
CASSWGTSHTDTQYF
TGTGCCAGCAGCTGGGGGACTAGTCACACAGATACGCAGTATTTT
>TRBV10-3|TRBJ2-7|once|TRBD2
CAISEGKRGGTYEQYF
TGTGCCATCAGTGAAGGAAAGCGGGGGGGAACCTACGAGCAGTACTTC
>TRBV10-3|TRBJ2-3|NA|TRBD2
CATRNGLAVTFPSTDTQYF
TGTGCCACCCGCAACGGACTAGCGGTCACCTTCCCTAGCACAGATACGCAGTATTTT
>TRBV19|TRBJ2-6|NA|TRBD1
CASSPRGGTGAGANVLTF
TGTGCCAGTAGTCCTAGAGGGGGGACAGGGGCTGGGGCCAACGTCCTGACTTTC
>TRBV30|TRBJ1-3|NA|NA
CAWCQGLPGNTIYF
TGTGCCTGGTGCCAGGGGCTCCCTGGAAACACCATATATTTT
>TRBV4-3|TRBJ1-1|NA|NA
CASSHIQATNTEAFF
TGCGCCAGCAGCCATATACAGGCGACGAACACTGAAGCTTTCTTT
>TRBV5-1|TRBJ2-3|few|NA
CASSLSNPTDTQYF
TGCGCCAGCAGCTTGTCTAATCCCACAGATACGCAGTATTTT
>TRBV19|TRBJ2-5|NA|NA
CASSSEGPRKTQYF
TGTGCCAGTAGTAGCGAGGGCCCCCGGAAGACCCAGTACTTC
>TRBV11-2|TRBJ2-7|NA|TRBD2
CASSLVSGLGPSEQYF
TGTGCCAGCAGCTTAGTTTCAGGACTAGGGCCTTCCGAGCAGTACTTC
>TRBV11-1|TRBJ2-2|NA|NA
CASSLAGGTGPTGELFF
TGTGCCAGCAGCTTAGCGGGGGGAACAGGACCCACCGGGGAGCTGTTTTTT
>TRBV5-1|TRBJ2-3|NA|NA
CASSPELTYTYTDTQYF
TGCGCCAGCAGCCCAGAACTGACATACACCTACACAGATACGCAGTATTTT
>TRBV6-1|TRBJ2-1|NA|TRBD1
CASSAWDRGFYNEQFF
TGTGCCAGCAGTGCCTGGGACAGGGGTTTTTACAATGAGCAGTTCTTC
>TRBV5-6|TRBJ2-5|NA|NA
CASSLADQETQYF
TGTGCCAGCAGCTTGGCTGACCAAGAGACCCAGTACTTC
>TRBV5-5|TRBJ2-1|NA|TRBD2
CASSLGLAGGYNEQFF
TGTGCCAGCAGCCTGGGACTAGCGGGGGGTTACAATGAGCAGTTCTTC
>TRBV5-4|TRBJ2-7|NA|NA
CASSDVFQDSPAPYEQYF
TGTGCCAGCAGCGATGTTTTTCAGGACTCGCCGGCGCCCTACGAGCAGTACTTC
>TRBV6-6|TRBJ1-3|NA|NA
CASSRTDPRGNTIYF
TGTGCCAGCAGTCGTACCGACCCTAGGGGAAACACCATATATTTT
>TRBV2|TRBJ1-1|NA|TRBD1
CASTWGRGGSKNTEAFF
TGTGCCAGCACCTGGGGGAGAGGGGGCTCTAAAAACACTGAAGCTTTCTTT
>TRBV5-1|TRBJ2-7|once|TRBD2
CASSLGAGGFYEQYF
TGCGCCAGCAGCTTGGGGGCGGGAGGATTTTACGAGCAGTACTTC
>TRBV19|TRBJ1-2|NA|TRBD1
CASRATGSNYGYTF
TGTGCCAGTAGAGCGACAGGGTCTAACTATGGCTACACCTTC
>TRBV7-3|TRBJ2-2|NA|TRBD2
CASSLNSAGGAGELFF
TGTGCCAGCAGCTTAAATTCAGCGGGGGGAGCCGGGGAGCTGTTTTTT